This entry lists 30 T cell receptor beta chains sequenced from one sample in a study of CD8+CD57+ T cells in acquired aplastic anemia. For CDR3 and TCR beta VDJ profiling, genomic DNA was the template used. MiXCR was run by TCRdb on the reads, yielding one entry per CDR3 protein. The sample shows hundreds of thousands of distinct CDR3 sequences, 65% to 80% of them seen only once. Sequencing was carried out using sorted CD4+, CD8+, or CD8+CD57+ T cells (not recorded which) from PBMCs. The receptors come from a human donor in good health, serving as a control.

On this clonotype itself: Relative to the germline gene, one junction end is altered; a read error may explain this. The rearrangement uses TRBV7-2 and TRBJ1-4; no clear D. The length of the CDR3 is 13 residues. The germline gives CDR1 SGHTA, CDR2 FQGNSA. CDR3 sequence reads: CASSLERVEKLFF. The CDR3 DNA follows: TGCGCCAGCAGCTTGGAACGAGTTGAAAAACTGTTCTTT.

This chain uses TRBV25-1 with TRBJ1-5; possible D gene TRBD1, 5 bases. Germline loops: CDR1 MGHDK, CDR2 SYGVNS. The CDR3 contains 18 residues. V was shortened by 1 base and J by 1 base, with 17 bases between the two germline ends. CDR3 sequence: CASSEFRWGTESNQPQHF. In DNA form, the CDR3 reads TGTGCCAGCAGTGAATTTAGGTGGGGGACCGAAAGCAATCAGCCCCAGCATTTT.

This clonotype was seen ten or more times. The V gene is TRBV9, the J gene TRBJ2-2; either TRBD1 or TRBD2 may fit D (5 bases each). V lost 7 bases and J 3 bases, leaving 16 bases between the germline ends. This CDR3 is built from 15 residues. Germline values: CDR1 SGDLS, CDR2 YYNGEE. The CDR3 protein is CASSRALGDTGELFF. The CDR3 coding sequence is TGTGCCAGCTCCCGGGCCTTGGGGGACACCGGGGAGCTGTTTTTT.

J is TRBJ2-5 and V is TRBV19; the match to TRBD1 covers 7 bases. The CDR3 has 14 amino acids. V dropped 6 bases and J dropped 12; count of bases not matched to a gene: 16. CDR1 and CDR2 from the germline V gene are LNHDA and SQIVND (reference sequence). The CDR3 reads CASRDKGASYEEYF. Here the CDR3 DNA reads TGTGCCAGTAGAGACAAGGGGGCATCCTACGAGGAGTACTTC.

This clonotype showed up just once. The rearrangement joins TRBV7-4 to TRBJ2-3; 7 bases agree with TRBD1. The V gene's germline CDR1 is SGHVT and CDR2 SQSDAQ. J was trimmed by 8 bases and V by 3 bases; bases with no gene match: 17. This CDR3 region has 17 residues. The CDR3 loop reads CASSFRRGHMSRATQYF. CDR3 sequence (DNA): TGTGCCAGCAGCTTTCGAAGGGGGCACATGAGCAGAGCTACGCAGTATTTT.

The rearrangement links TRBV19 to TRBJ1-5; TRBD1 is a possible D gene (6 bases). V was trimmed by 8 bases and J by 4 bases, leaving 21 bases between them. Germline values: CDR1 LNHDA, CDR2 SQIVND (reference sequence). The CDR3 runs 16 residues. CDR3 residues: CASADRSRGGNQPQHF. The CDR3 DNA reads as TGTGCCAGTGCGGACAGATCCCGTGGCGGAAATCAGCCCCAGCATTTT.

This clonotype has only one observation. One end of the junction does not line up with germline, which may come from a read error. The chain recombines TRBV25-1 with TRBJ2-1; 7 bases match TRBD2. Germline V CDR1 and CDR2: MGHDK, SYGVNS. CDR3 length: 15 amino acids. The CDR3 spells CASTKGRAGRNEQFF. The CDR3 region has the DNA TGTGCCAGCACTAAGGGGCGAGCGGGGAGGAATGAGCAGTTCTTT.

Of note for this clonotype: Likely a read error: the CDR3 ends without its conserved phenylalanine or tryptophan. It is unclear where the CDR3 begins or ends on the DNA, so no DNA is shown, and the CDR3 is as TCRdb lists it. The chain uses TRBV2 and TRBJ1-6; the table's D call TRBD1 went unverified against the DNA. Germline loops: CDR1 SNHLY, CDR2 FYNNEI. The CDR3 spans 12 residues, counting both ends. Here the CDR3 reads CASSVPNARLPC.

The chain couples TRBV2 to TRBJ2-5, with 11 bases identical to TRBD1. V lost 1 base to trimming and J lost 2 bases; unmatched junction nucleotides: 0. The CDR3 sequence is 15 residues long. Germline CDR1 SNHLY, CDR2 FYNNEI. This CDR3 is CASSEGDRGQETQYF. CDR3 DNA sequence: TGTGCCAGCAGTGAAGGGGACAGGGGGCAAGAGACCCAGTACTTC.

The chain has TRBV20-1 and TRBJ1-4, with a possible D match to TRBD1 (5 bases). Germline CDR1 is DFQATT and CDR2 is SNEGSKA (reference sequence). V lost 7 bases, J lost 8 bases, and 20 bases lay in between. The CDR3 is made up of 14 amino acids. The CDR3 is CSGWVRPGREKLFF. CDR3 coding DNA: TGCAGTGGCTGGGTCCGTCCAGGGAGAGAAAAACTGTTTTTT.

The J gene is TRBJ2-3, the V gene TRBV10-2; possible D gene TRBD2, 5 bases. Germline V CDR1 and CDR2: WSHSY, SAAADI. CDR3 length equals 16 residues. Trimming cost V 3 bases and J 2 bases, with 15 bases left between them. DNA of the CDR3: TGCGCCAGCAGTGATAGAGCGGCACAAACCACAGATACGCAGTATTTT. Protein: CASSDRAAQTTDTQYF.

The CDR3 region has the DNA TGTGCCAGCCATTCGTCACAGGGGTTTAGAGAAAAACTGTTTTTT. It encodes CASHSSQGFREKLFF. V usage is TRBV12-3 or TRBV12-4 and J usage is TRBJ1-4, with 7 bases lining up with TRBD1. V shed 8 bases, J shed 8 bases, and the junction held 14 bases outside the gene matches. This CDR3 has 15 residues.

The chain couples TRBV12-3 or TRBV12-4 to TRBJ2-5; weak D call: TRBD2 (5 bases). Trimming stripped 2 bases from V and 7 bases from J, with 11 bases between. This CDR3 is built from 13 residues. The CDR3 here is CASSLRTEGTQYF. CDR3 DNA sequence: TGTGCCAGCAGTTTACGGACCGAGGGGACCCAGTACTTC.

Of note for this clonotype: Its ends do not fully match the called genes, so a read error is possible. The chain has TRBV29-1 and TRBJ2-1; tentative D call: TRBD1 (6 bases). The DNA matches TRBJ2-7 better at its end, which makes the J call doubtful. This CDR3 contains 12 residues. CDR1 SQVTM and CDR2 ANQGSEA come from the germline V gene. The CDR3 nucleotides read TGCAGCGGGGGACACGGCTCCAACGAGCAGTACTTC. Translating it yields CSGGHGSNEQYF.

A note on this clonotype: Germline is not matched at one junction end, which may reflect a read error. V is TRBV20-1 and J is TRBJ1-1; D gene uncertain. Germline-derived CDR1 and CDR2 are DFQATT and SNEGSKA (reference sequence). The CDR3 is 11 amino acids. DNA of the CDR3: TGCAGTGCTTTCGAAAGCATAAGACCCACCTTT. Its protein is CSAFESIRPTF.

Note on this clonotype: An end of the junction differs from the germline gene, which may be a read error. The chain links TRBV15 to TRBJ2-2; D is perhaps TRBD2 (6 bases). The CDR3 sequence is 13 residues long. The germline CDR1 and CDR2 sequences are LNHNV and YYDKDF (reference sequence). CDR3 DNA sequence: TGTGCCAGCAGCTTAGTTTTCCGCGGGGCGCTGTTTTTT. Translating it yields CASSLVFRGALFF. The complete variable domain, with remaining parts taken from reference TRBV15 and TRBJ2-2, reads DAMVIQNPRYQVTQFGKPVTLSCSQTLNHNVMYWYQQKSSQAPKLLFHYYDKDFNNEADTPDNFQSRRPNTSFCFLDIRSPGLGDTAMYLCASSLVFRGALFFGEGSRLTVL.

This clonotype has at least ten counts. The chain has TRBV19 and TRBJ2-7, with D maybe TRBD2 (6 bases). The CDR3 sequence is 13 residues long. Trimming removed 9 bases at V and 2 bases at J, with 14 bases between. Per germline, CDR1 LNHDA and CDR2 SQIVND (reference sequence). CDR3 nucleotides: TGTGCCAGCTCCGGGAGACACACCTACGAGCAGTACTTC. Residues: CASSGRHTYEQYF.

The table lists this clonotype with a count of one. The genes are TRBV7-6 and TRBJ2-7, with D possibly being TRBD2 (5 bases). CDR1 and CDR2 (germline): SGHVS, FNYEAQ. The ends were cut back, 5 bases at V and 4 bases at J, with 12 bases in the middle. This CDR3 contains 13 residues. CDR3 sequence (DNA): TGTGCCAGCAGCCAGCAGAGAGGGTACGAGCAGTACTTC. The encoded protein is CASSQQRGYEQYF.

Regarding this clonotype: A much bigger clone sits one base away, suggesting this may be a read error. This rearrangement joins TRBV3-1 to TRBJ1-1, with a weak D call TRBD1 (5 bases). Per the germline V gene, CDR1 is LGHDT and CDR2 is YNNKEL (reference sequence). V lost 3 bases to trimming and J lost 6 bases, with 20 bases between them. This CDR3 has 16 amino acids. The CDR3 spells CASSQSERGFSAEAFF. The CDR3 coding sequence is TGTGCCAGCAGCCAGAGTGAGCGGGGCTTTAGCGCTGAAGCTTTCTTT. Based on the CDR3 plus reference TRBV3-1 and TRBJ1-1, the full variable domain is DTAVSQTPKYLVTQMGNDKSIKCEQNLGHDTMYWYKQDSKKFLKIMFSYNNKELIINETVPNRFSPKSPDKAHLNLHINSLELGDSAVYFCASSQSERGFSAEAFFGQGTRLTVV.

This clonotype was counted ten times or more. The chain recombines TRBV12-5 with TRBJ1-1; D may be TRBD1 (6 bases). CDR1 and CDR2 from the germline V gene are LGHNT and FRNRAP. Trimming took off 11 bases at V and 5 bases at J, with 21 bases between the two ends. The CDR3 extends over 14 amino acids. CDR3 sequence: CAGEGLGGETEAFF. CDR3 in DNA: TGTGCTGGTGAAGGGCTCGGGGGCGAGACTGAAGCTTTCTTT. Supplemented by reference TRBV12-5 and TRBJ1-1, the full variable domain reads DARVTQTPRHKVTEMGQEVTMRCQPILGHNTVFWYRQTMMQGLELLAYFRNRAPLDDSGMPKDRFSAEMPDATLATLKIQPSEPRDSAVYFCAGEGLGGETEAFFGQGTRLTVV.

CDR3 sequence (DNA): TGTGCCAGCAGCTTAATTTTCGGCAGTCGAGACACCGGGTTTTTT. Amino acids: CASSLIFGSRDTGFF. The genes are TRBV7-8 and TRBJ1-4; D gene uncertain. CDR1 and CDR2 (germline): SGHVS, FQNEAQ. The V gene lost 2 bases and the J gene lost 16 bases, with 23 bases spanning the gap. CDR3 length equals 15 residues.

This clonotype was detected only a few times. The chain is built from TRBV14 and TRBJ2-7, with unresolved D. V dropped 3 bases and J dropped 5 bases, with 5 bases sitting between them. The germline V gene has CDR1 SGHDN and CDR2 FVKESK. This CDR3 is built from 11 residues. CDR3 protein: CASSHRNEQYF. In DNA, the CDR3 is TGTGCCAGCAGCCATAGAAACGAGCAGTACTTC.

The gene calls are TRBV3-1 and TRBJ2-2, with D unresolved. V dropped 5 bases and J dropped 1 base, with 11 bases sitting between them. CDR1 LGHDT and CDR2 YNNKEL come from the germline V gene (reference sequence). The CDR3 runs 15 residues. CDR3 sequence: CASSYIDGNTGELFF. In DNA form, the CDR3 reads TGTGCCAGCAGCTATATAGACGGGAACACCGGGGAGCTGTTTTTT.

There are many counts of this clonotype. The genes are TRBV5-5 and TRBJ2-7; 9 bases agree with TRBD1. Unmatched junction bases numbered 9, after V lost 4 bases and J lost 4 bases. Germline assignment: CDR1 SGHKS and CDR2 YYEKEE (reference sequence). This CDR3 is built from 15 residues. DNA for the CDR3: TGTGCCAGCAGCGGGGCCGGGACAGGGCCATACGAGCAGTACTTC. Its translation is CASSGAGTGPYEQYF.

To note about this clonotype: The junction departs from the called germline gene at one end, perhaps through a read error. The chain uses TRBV25-1 and TRBJ2-1; either TRBD1 or TRBD2 may fit D (6 bases each). There are 14 residues in the CDR3. Germline V gene sequence: CDR1 MGHDK, CDR2 SYGVNS. The CDR3 DNA reads TGTGCCAGCAAGGGGGGAGGCGCCCACAACGAGCAGTTCTTC. Protein: CASKGGGAHNEQFF.

Worth noting for this clonotype: A read error may produce the germline difference seen at one junction end. The chain employs TRBV7-3 and TRBJ1-6; D is ambiguous. The CDR3 is 15 residues long. Germline V lookup: CDR1 SGHTA, CDR2 FQGTGA. The DNA of the CDR3 is TGTGCCACCAGCAGAACACGGGCTTTTACTTCTCCCCTCCACTTT. It translates to CATSRTRAFTSPLHF.

The V and J genes are TRBV20-1 and TRBJ1-1; D gene unclear. Trimming took off 0 bases at V and 6 bases at J, with 11 bases between the two ends. This CDR3 has 13 amino acids. Looked up from germline, CDR1 is DFQATT and CDR2 is SNEGSKA (reference sequence). CDR3 nucleotide sequence: TGCAGTGCTAGAGACACAGTTGGATCTGAAGCTTTCTTT. Translated: CSARDTVGSEAFF.

The V call is TRBV10-3, the J call TRBJ2-7, with 12 bases that match TRBD2. The length of the CDR3 is 17 residues. Per the germline V gene, CDR1 is ENHRY and CDR2 is SYGVKD. With V trimmed by 7 bases and J by 2 bases, 12 bases remained unmatched. The CDR3, as DNA: TGTGCCATCAAGAACAATATCCTAGCGGGGGGGACCTACGAGCAGTACTTC. Its translation: CAIKNNILAGGTYEQYF.

This clonotype was seen many times. The J gene is TRBJ1-5, the V gene TRBV15, with unresolved D. This CDR3 spans 13 amino acids. Per the germline V gene, CDR1 is LNHNV and CDR2 is YYDKDF (reference sequence). The ends were cut back, 0 bases at V and 12 bases at J, with 12 bases in the middle. In nucleotides, the CDR3 is TGTGCCACCAGCAGAGATAGTACAGCTAACCAGCATTTT. Encoded protein: CATSRDSTANQHF.

A note on this clonotype: A junction end diverges from the germline sequence, so it may reflect a read error. This sequence joins TRBV12-3 or TRBV12-4 and TRBJ1-2, with 7 bases fitting TRBD1. The length of the CDR3 is 12 residues. The CDR3 region is CASSGPQLGTAF. CDR3 DNA sequence: TGTGCCAGCAGCGGGCCCCAGTTAGGGACAGCCTTC.